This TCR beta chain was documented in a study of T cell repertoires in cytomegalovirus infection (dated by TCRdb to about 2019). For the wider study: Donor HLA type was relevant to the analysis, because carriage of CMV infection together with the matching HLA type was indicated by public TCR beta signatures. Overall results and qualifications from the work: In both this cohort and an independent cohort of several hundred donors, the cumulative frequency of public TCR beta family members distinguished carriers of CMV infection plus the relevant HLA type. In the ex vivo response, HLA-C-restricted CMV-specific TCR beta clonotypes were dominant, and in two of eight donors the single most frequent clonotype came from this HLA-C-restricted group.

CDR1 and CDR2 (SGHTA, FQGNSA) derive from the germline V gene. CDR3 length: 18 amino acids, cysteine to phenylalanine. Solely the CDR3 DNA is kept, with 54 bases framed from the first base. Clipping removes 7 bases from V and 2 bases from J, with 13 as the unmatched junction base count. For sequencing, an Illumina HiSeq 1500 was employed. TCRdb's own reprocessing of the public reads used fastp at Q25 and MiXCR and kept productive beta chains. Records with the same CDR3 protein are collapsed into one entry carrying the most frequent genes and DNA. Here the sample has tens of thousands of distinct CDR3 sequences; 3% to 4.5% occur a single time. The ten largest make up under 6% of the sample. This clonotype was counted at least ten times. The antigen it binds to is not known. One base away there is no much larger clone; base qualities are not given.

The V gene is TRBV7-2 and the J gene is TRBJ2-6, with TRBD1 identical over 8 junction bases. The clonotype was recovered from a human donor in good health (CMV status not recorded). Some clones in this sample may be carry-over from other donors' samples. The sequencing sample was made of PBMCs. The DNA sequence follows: TGTGCCAGCAACAGAAACTCAGGGGGCCCCACTGGGGCCAACGTCCTGACTTTC. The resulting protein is CASNRNSGGPTGANVLTF. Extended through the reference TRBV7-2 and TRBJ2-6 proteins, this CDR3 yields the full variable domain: GAGVSQSPSNKVTEKGKDVELRCDPISGHTALYWYRQSLGQGLEFLIYFQGNSAPDKSGLPSDRFSAERTGGSVSTLTIQRTQQEDSAVYLCASNRNSGGPTGANVLTFGAGSRLTVL.